The 25 T cell receptor beta chains presented below share a single source sample, sequenced in a study of blood T cell repertoires in COVID-19 (TCRdb year 2020). The library was generated by the immunoSEQ multiplex PCR assay. What TCRdb holds here is the immuneACCESS table cut down to in-frame rearrangements. Part of the clones is not present; checked against another copy, under half of the missing clones reflect an unresolved V gene, and the others are unexplained. Here the sample has about 170,000 clones; 70% to 80% occur a single time. The top ten clonotypes cover around a fifth of the sample. The sequenced sample was PBMCs or T cells enriched from blood (not recorded which). The receptors here all came from a woman between 65 and 79 years old in a cohort exposed to, infected with or recovered from COVID-19 (not recorded which).

This chain joins TRBV5-1 and TRBJ2-7; possible D gene TRBD1, 6 bases. With 4 bases removed from V and 1 base from J, the gap between germline ends came to 15 bases. Germline V gene lookup returns CDR1 SGHRS and CDR2 YFSETQ. This CDR3 region has 15 residues. The CDR3 region has the DNA TGCGCCAGCAGCAACACAGGGTGGGGATCCTACGAGCAGTACTTC. It yields the protein CASSNTGWGSYEQYF.

This clone was recorded a few times. The chain couples TRBV7-9 to TRBJ2-1, with 8 positions matching TRBD2. V lost 4 bases and J lost 7; bases outside the gene matches: 6. CDR3 length: 14 amino acids. The germline V gene encodes CDR1 SEHNR and CDR2 FQNEAQ (reference sequence). CDR3 nucleotides: TGTGCCAGCAGCTACGTCAGCGGGAGAAATGAGCAGTTCTTC. It translates to CASSYVSGRNEQFF. The entire variable domain, with the rest obtained from reference TRBV7-9 and TRBJ2-1, is as follows: DTGVSQNPRHKITKRGQNVTFRCDPISEHNRLYWYRQTLGQGPEFLTYFQNEAQLEKSRLLSDRFSAERPKGSFSTLEIQRTEQGDSAMYLCASSYVSGRNEQFFGPGTRLTVL.

In this sample, this clone turned up once. J is TRBJ2-1 and V is TRBV5-6; 7 bases are a match to TRBD1. The CDR3 covers 15 residues. Looked up from germline, CDR1 is SGHDT and CDR2 is YYEEEE. J lost 2 bases, V lost 2 bases, and 4 bases had no gene match. The DNA for the CDR3 is TGTGCCAGCAGCTTCGGACAGGCAACCTACAATGAGCAGTTCTTC. Translation: CASSFGQATYNEQFF.

The CDR3 DNA follows: TGCAGTGCCAGTCCGGGACTAGCGGGAGCACATAGCACAGATACGCAGTATTTT. This gives the protein CSASPGLAGAHSTDTQYF. The genes are TRBV20-1 and TRBJ2-3; the match to TRBD2 covers 14 bases. The V gene end was trimmed by 6 bases and the J gene end by 0 bases; junction bases not matched to a gene: 11. Germline V gene sequence: CDR1 DFQATT, CDR2 SNEGSKA (reference sequence). This CDR3 is 18 amino acids long.

This CDR3 reads CASSYRGGTGELFF. The DNA for the CDR3 is TGTGCCAGCAGTTACAGGGGTGGGACCGGGGAGCTGTTTTTT. The V call is TRBV27, the J call TRBJ2-2; TRBD1 matches at 7 bases. V shed 4 bases and J 5 bases; nucleotides not matched to a gene: 4. The CDR3 is 14 residues long. In germline, CDR1 is MNHEY, CDR2 SMNVEV (reference sequence).

Only a few counts were recorded for this clone. The J gene is TRBJ1-5, the V gene TRBV7-2; D is possibly TRBD1 (6 bases). The germline CDR1 and CDR2 sequences are SGHTA and FQGNSA. The CDR3 runs 15 residues. The germline V and J ends were trimmed by 5 bases and 2 bases, with 13 bases remaining between them. The CDR3 bases are TGTGCCAGCAGCCCTACAGGGTCCCGCAATCAGCCCCAGCATTTT. It is translated as CASSPTGSRNQPQHF.

V usage is TRBV7-9 and J usage is TRBJ2-3, with D tentatively TRBD2 (6 bases). Trimming took off 1 base at V and 6 bases at J, with 11 bases between the two ends. The CDR3 is 14 amino acids. Germline CDR1 SEHNR, CDR2 FQNEAQ (reference sequence). The CDR3 sequence: CASSLVRGVDTQYF. Written as DNA, the CDR3 is TGTGCCAGCAGCTTAGTGCGGGGAGTTGATACGCAGTATTTT.

The sample holds a few counts of this clone. The V gene is TRBV7-9, the J gene TRBJ2-2, with a tentative D call TRBD2 (6 bases). Germline V gene sequence: CDR1 SEHNR, CDR2 FQNEAQ (reference sequence). V was cut by 1 base and J by 4 bases, with 10 bases left in between. The CDR3 runs to 15 residues. Written as DNA, the CDR3 is TGTGCCAGCAGCTTAGATAGGAGGGCCACCGGGGAGCTGTTTTTT. Its translation is CASSLDRRATGELFF.

At least ten counts were recorded for this clone. The rearrangement links TRBV4-1 to TRBJ2-3; 12 nucleotides align to TRBD2. The CDR3 contains 16 residues. V trimming: 1 base; J trimming: 3 bases; junction bases outside the gene matches: 2. Per germline, CDR1 MGHRA and CDR2 YSYEKL. CDR3 in amino acids: CASSQGLAGATDTQYF. The CDR3 bases are TGCGCCAGCAGCCAAGGACTAGCGGGAGCGACAGATACGCAGTATTTT.

The V call is TRBV6-2 or TRBV6-3, the J call TRBJ2-7; possible D gene TRBD2, 5 bases. V was shortened by 5 bases and J by 4 bases, with 9 bases between the two germline ends. Germline V CDR1 and CDR2: MNHEY, SVGEGT. The CDR3 is 12 amino acids. The DNA for the CDR3 is TGTGCCAGCAGTGACGACTATTACGAGCAGTACTTC. Translating gives CASSDDYYEQYF.

V gene TRBV6-1 combines with J gene TRBJ2-7, with unresolved D. V was cut by 1 base and J by 3 bases, with 7 bases left in between. The CDR3 covers 13 residues. Germline lookup yields CDR1 MNHNS and CDR2 SASEGT. CDR3 sequence reads: CASSEDIIYEQYF. The CDR3 nucleotides are TGTGCCAGCAGTGAAGATATTATCTACGAGCAGTACTTC.

The rearrangement links TRBV11-2 to TRBJ2-7; 11 bases are a match to TRBD2. The germline V gene encodes CDR1 SGHAT and CDR2 FQNNGV. With V trimmed by 4 bases and J by 0 bases, 5 bases remained unmatched. CDR3 length: 16 amino acids. CDR3 loop: CASSSASGRLSYEQYF. Written as DNA, the CDR3 is TGTGCCAGCAGCTCCGCTAGCGGGAGGCTCTCCTACGAGCAGTACTTC.

Only one count was recorded for this clone. The rearrangement links TRBV30 to TRBJ1-6; D ambiguous. The CDR3 has 12 amino acids. The germline V gene has CDR1 GTSNPN and CDR2 SVGIG (reference sequence). V lost 0 bases and J lost 9, with 6 bases in between. The CDR3 DNA sequence: TGTGCCTGGAGTGTACTGTCTTCACCCCTCCACTTT. Translated, it gives CAWSVLSSPLHF.

This chain uses TRBV7-3 with TRBJ2-7, with D possibly TRBD1 on 6 matching bases. This CDR3 region has 14 residues. The V gene's germline CDR1 is SGHTA and CDR2 FQGTGA. V gave up 4 bases and J gave up 2 bases, with 12 bases separating them. CDR3 sequence (DNA): TGTGCCAGCAGCTCCGGGACATTTCCCTACGAGCAGTACTTC. As protein: CASSSGTFPYEQYF.

CDR3 sequence (DNA): TGTGCCAGCACCCTGAGCGGGGCCCAAGAGACCCAGTACTTC. This encodes CASTLSGAQETQYF. The J gene is TRBJ2-5, the V gene TRBV6-5; 7 bases line up with TRBD2. Unmatched junction bases numbered 6, after V lost 7 bases and J lost 1 base. Germline lookup yields CDR1 MNHEY and CDR2 SVGAGI. This CDR3 is built from 14 residues.

V and J are TRBV4-1 and TRBJ2-5, with 13 bases identical to TRBD2. Germline V gene sequence: CDR1 MGHRA, CDR2 YSYEKL. The trim removed 2 bases at V and 2 bases at J, leaving 11 bases unmatched. The CDR3 loop spans 19 amino acids. For the CDR3, the DNA is TGCGCCAGCAGCCAAACCCGGACTAGCGGGAGCAGTTGGCAAGAGACCCAGTACTTC. It yields the protein CASSQTRTSGSSWQETQYF.

This sequence joins TRBV5-6 and TRBJ2-7; 9 bases map to TRBD1. Trimming removed 0 bases from V and 4 bases from J; junction bases left unmatched: 2. CDR1 SGHDT and CDR2 YYEEEE come from the germline V gene. CDR3 length: 14 residues. In DNA, the CDR3 is TGTGCCAGCAGCTTGGTGGGACAGGGATACGAGCAGTACTTC. Protein: CASSLVGQGYEQYF.

The CDR3 is CASSPSQGMIYGYTF. The CDR3 DNA is TGTGCCAGCAGTCCCTCGCAGGGGATGATCTATGGCTACACCTTC. The chain recombines TRBV28 with TRBJ1-2; D might be TRBD1 (6 bases). Deletions cut 5 bases from V and 4 bases from J, with 17 bases between. CDR3 length: 15 residues. CDR1 and CDR2 (germline): MDHEN, SYDVKM.

The rearrangement uses TRBV6-6 and TRBJ2-2; D perhaps matches TRBD2 (5 bases). CDR1 is MNHNY and CDR2 is SVGAGI in the germline V gene (reference sequence). Trimming cost V 5 bases and J 5 bases, with 21 bases left between them. The CDR3 is 17 amino acids. The DNA for the CDR3 is TGTGCCAGCAGTCCATCTTTGGCTACCCTAGCTACCGGGGAGCTGTTTTTT. It specifies CASSPSLATLATGELFF.

The CDR3 spells CASNTDRNNSPLHF. The CDR3 DNA is TGTGCCAGCAACACCGACAGGAATAATTCACCCCTCCACTTT. The rearrangement uses TRBV6-6 and TRBJ1-6; weak D call: TRBD1 (6 bases). Trimming removed 7 bases at V and 5 bases at J, with 12 bases between. Germline CDR1 MNHNY, CDR2 SVGAGI (reference sequence). The CDR3 runs 14 residues.

CDR3 nucleotide sequence: TGTGCCAGTAGTTCCCGACGCACAGGGGCGGCAACTAATGAAAAACTGTTTTTT. It codes for CASSSRRTGAATNEKLFF. The V call is TRBV19, the J call TRBJ1-4, with 7 bases aligning to TRBD1. The germline V gene has CDR1 LNHDA and CDR2 SQIVND (reference sequence). J was trimmed by 0 bases and V by 5 bases; bases with no gene match: 12. The CDR3 sequence is 18 residues long.

The chain carries TRBV5-1 and TRBJ2-2, with D possibly matching TRBD2 (5 bases). This CDR3 is 15 amino acids long. Germline values: CDR1 SGHRS, CDR2 YFSETQ. The V end lost 4 bases, the J end lost 1 base, and 11 bases lay between the germline ends. In DNA, the CDR3 is TGCGCCAGCAGCCCGGACTTCCTGAACACCGGGGAGCTGTTTTTT. Protein product: CASSPDFLNTGELFF.

The chain joins TRBV4-3 to TRBJ2-7, with TRBD2 identical over 10 bases. Trimming took 4 bases from V and 2 from J; bases not matched to a gene: 11. Germline loops: CDR1 LGHNA, CDR2 YSLEER. The CDR3 consists of 17 residues. The CDR3: CASSRSFGLAVTYEQYF. For the CDR3, the DNA is TGCGCCAGCAGCCGATCTTTCGGACTAGCGGTAACCTACGAGCAGTACTTC.

The V gene is TRBV2, the J gene TRBJ2-1; 8 positions agree with TRBD2. CDR1 is SNHLY, CDR2 FYNNEI, per germline. CDR3 length equals 14 residues. With V trimmed by 5 bases and J by 8 bases, 8 bases remained unmatched. The CDR3 reads CASSRSGRVDEQFF. In DNA form, the CDR3 reads TGTGCCAGCAGTCGGAGCGGGAGAGTCGATGAGCAGTTCTTC.

This clone was seen a single time. CDR3 sequence (DNA): TGTGCCAGCAGTACCCGGACTAGCGGTTACAATGAGCAGTTCTTC. Translated, it gives CASSTRTSGYNEQFF. V gene TRBV27 combines with J gene TRBJ2-1; TRBD2 aligns across 10 bases. The trim removed 5 bases at V and 4 bases at J, leaving 5 bases unmatched. Germline V CDR1 and CDR2: MNHEY, SMNVEV (reference sequence). This CDR3 has 15 amino acids.